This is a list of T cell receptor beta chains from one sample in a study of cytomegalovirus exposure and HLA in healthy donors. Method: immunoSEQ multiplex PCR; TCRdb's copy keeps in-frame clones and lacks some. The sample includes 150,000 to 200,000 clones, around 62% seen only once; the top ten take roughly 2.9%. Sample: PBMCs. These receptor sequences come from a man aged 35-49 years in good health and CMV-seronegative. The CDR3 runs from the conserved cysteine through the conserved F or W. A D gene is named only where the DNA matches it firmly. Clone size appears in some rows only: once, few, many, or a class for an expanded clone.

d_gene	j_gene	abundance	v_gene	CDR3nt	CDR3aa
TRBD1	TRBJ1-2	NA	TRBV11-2	TGTGCCAGCAGCTTATGGACAGGGGGCGACTATGGCTACACCTTC	CASSLWTGGDYGYTF
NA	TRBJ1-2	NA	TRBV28	TGTGCCAGCAGTTTATTCCTGGGGGCGCGGGGCTACACCTTC	CASSLFLGARGYTF
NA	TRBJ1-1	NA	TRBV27	TGTGCCAGCAGTTTATCTGGGGGCTCTGAAGCTTTCTTT	CASSLSGGSEAFF
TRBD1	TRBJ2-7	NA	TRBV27	TGTGCCAGCAGGACGAGACAGGGGGCTTTCGAGCAGTACTTC	CASRTRQGAFEQYF
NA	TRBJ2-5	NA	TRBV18	TGTGCCAGCTCACCGTCCGAGGAGACCCAGTACTTC	CASSPSEETQYF
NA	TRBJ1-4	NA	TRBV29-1	TGCAGCGTTGGAGCAGGGAACGGTGAAAAACTGTTTTTT	CSVGAGNGEKLFF
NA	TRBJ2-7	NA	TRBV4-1	TGCGCCAGCAGCCAAGCGGAAGGGAGCTACGAGCAGTACTTC	CASSQAEGSYEQYF
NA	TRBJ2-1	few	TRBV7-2	TGTGCCAGCAGCCCCCTCGGGAACGGTGAGCAGTTCTTC	CASSPLGNGEQFF
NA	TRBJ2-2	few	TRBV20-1	TGCAGTGCCACTACCGGGATCGAGCTGTTTTTT	CSATTGIELFF
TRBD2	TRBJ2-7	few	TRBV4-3	TGCGCCAGCAGCCAAGGTCCGGGAGGGTCCTACGAGCAGTACTTC	CASSQGPGGSYEQYF
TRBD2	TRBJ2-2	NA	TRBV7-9	TGTGCCAGCAGCTACTTAGCGGGAGTGGCCGGGGAGCTGTTTTTT	CASSYLAGVAGELFF
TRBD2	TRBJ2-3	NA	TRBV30	TGTGCCTGGAGTGTCGGCGGGGGGGAAACAGATACGCAGTATTTT	CAWSVGGGETDTQYF
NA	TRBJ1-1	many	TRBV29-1	TGCAGCGTAGCTTCGGGAGACACTGAAGCTTTCTTT	CSVASGDTEAFF
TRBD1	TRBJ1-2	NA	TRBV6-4	TGTGCCAGCAGTACAGGGGGAAGTAACTATGGCTACACCTTC	CASSTGGSNYGYTF
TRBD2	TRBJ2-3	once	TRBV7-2	TGTGCCAGCAGCTCAAGCGGGAGGGCGGGCACAGATACGCAGTATTTT	CASSSSGRAGTDTQYF
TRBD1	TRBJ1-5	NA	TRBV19	TGTGCCAGTAGGGGCAGGGGGCCAAGCAATCAGCCCCAGCATTTT	CASRGRGPSNQPQHF
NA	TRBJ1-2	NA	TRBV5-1	TGCGCCAGCAGCCGACCGGAGGAGGAGCTTAACTATGGCTACACCTTC	CASSRPEEELNYGYTF
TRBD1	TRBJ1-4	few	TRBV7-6	TGTGCCAGCAGACAAGGGACAGGGAATGAAAAACTGTTTTTT	CASRQGTGNEKLFF
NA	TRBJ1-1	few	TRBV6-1	TGTGCCAGCAGTGATCAGGGGACGACTGAAGCTTTCTTT	CASSDQGTTEAFF
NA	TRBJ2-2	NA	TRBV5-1	TGCGCCAGCAGCGCCCTCACAGGTCAGAACACCGGGGAGCTGTTTTTT	CASSALTGQNTGELFF
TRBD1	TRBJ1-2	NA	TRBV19	TGTGCCAGTAGGAGGGACAGGGAAGTTTACTATGGCTACACCTTC	CASRRDREVYYGYTF
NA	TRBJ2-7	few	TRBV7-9	TGTGCCAGCAGTTACAGCTCCTACGAGCAGTACTTC	CASSYSSYEQYF
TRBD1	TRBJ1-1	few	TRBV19	TGTGCCAGTAATAGGGGGCGGTTTTCTGAAGCTTTCTTT	CASNRGRFSEAFF
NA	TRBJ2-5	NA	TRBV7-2	TGTGCCAGCAGCCAGGACTATATACAAGAGACCCAGTACTTC	CASSQDYIQETQYF
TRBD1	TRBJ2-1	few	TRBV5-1	TGCGCCAGCAGCCTAGGACAGGGGGCCGTTCATGAGCAGTTCTTC	CASSLGQGAVHEQFF
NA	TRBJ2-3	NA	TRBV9	TGTGCCAGCAGCGTATCCCCTCGCGGGGCCAACACAGATACGCAGTATTTT	CASSVSPRGANTDTQYF
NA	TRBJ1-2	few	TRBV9	TGTGCCAGCAGCGGAAGCGTCACAGGGATGGATGGCTACACCTTC	CASSGSVTGMDGYTF
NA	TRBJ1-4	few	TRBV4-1	TGCGCCAGCAGCAAAACCGGGACCCACCGGGAGGAAAAACTGTTTTTT	CASSKTGTHREEKLFF
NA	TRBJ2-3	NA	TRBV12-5	TGTGCTAGTGTAGCGACGGATGCTAGCACAGATACGCAGTATTTT	CASVATDASTDTQYF
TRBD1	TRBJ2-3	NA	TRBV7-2	TGTGCCAGCACCTTAGGGACAGGGTACACAGATACGCAGTATTTT	CASTLGTGYTDTQYF
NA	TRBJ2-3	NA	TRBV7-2	TGTGCCAGCAGCTCCTCTTCAGGAACGCAGTATTTT	CASSSSSGTQYF
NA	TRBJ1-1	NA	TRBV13	TGTGCCAGCAGCTTTACATCCATGAACACTGAAGCTTTCTTT	CASSFTSMNTEAFF
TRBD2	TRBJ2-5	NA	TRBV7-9	TGTGCCAGCAGCTCAGTTCTAGCGGGCGGCGAGACCCAGTACTTC	CASSSVLAGGETQYF
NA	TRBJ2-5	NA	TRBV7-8	TGTGCCAGCAGCTTAGCGCCCCAGGGGGAGACCCAGTACTTC	CASSLAPQGETQYF
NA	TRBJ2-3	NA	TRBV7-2	TGTGCCAGCAGCCCGCGTGTCGGGAGAGCGAAAGATACGCAGTATTTT	CASSPRVGRAKDTQYF
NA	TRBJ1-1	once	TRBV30	TGTGCCTGGAGCACCAACAGGGAAGCTTTCTTT	CAWSTNREAFF
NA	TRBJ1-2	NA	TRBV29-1	TGCAGCGTTGAACAGCGGTACTATGGCTACACCTTC	CSVEQRYYGYTF
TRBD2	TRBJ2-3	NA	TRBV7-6	TGTGCCAGCAGCTTTTGGACTAGCGGGGGGATCCGGGCAGATACGCAGTATTTT	CASSFWTSGGIRADTQYF
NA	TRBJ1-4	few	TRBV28	TGTGCCAGCGGGGGAGGGAAGGACCATGGAGAAAAACTGTTTTTT	CASGGGKDHGEKLFF
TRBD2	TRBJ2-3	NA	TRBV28	TGTGCCAGCAGTGCTAACATAAGACTAGCGGGGGGGTTCTACACAGATACGCAGTATTTT	CASSANIRLAGGFYTDTQYF
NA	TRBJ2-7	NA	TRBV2	TGTGCCAGCAGTTCAGGCCAGGGTAAAAACGAGCAGTACTTC	CASSSGQGKNEQYF
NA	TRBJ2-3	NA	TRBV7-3	TGTGCCAGCAGCTCAGACTTGTACACAGATACGCAGTATTTT	CASSSDLYTDTQYF
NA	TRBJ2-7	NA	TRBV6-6	TGTGCCAGCAGTTACTCGGCTAGGCCAAACTACGAGCAGTACTTC	CASSYSARPNYEQYF
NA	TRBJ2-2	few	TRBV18	TGTGCCAGCTCACCACCGGGAGGAATCAACACCGGGGAGCTGTTTTTT	CASSPPGGINTGELFF
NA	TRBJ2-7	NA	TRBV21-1	TGTGCCAGCAGCAAGGCCGGGACTAGCGGGAGGGCCTACGAGCAGTACTTC	CASSKAGTSGRAYEQYF
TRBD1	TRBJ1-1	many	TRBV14	TGTGCCAGCAGCCCTGGACAGGGGAACACTGAAGCTTTCTTT	CASSPGQGNTEAFF
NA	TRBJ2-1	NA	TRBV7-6	TGTGCCAGCAGCTCTACTGACTCCTACAATGAGCAGTTCTTC	CASSSTDSYNEQFF
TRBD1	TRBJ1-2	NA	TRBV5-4	TGTGCCAGCAGCTTAGATGACAGGGTGTATAACTATGGCTACACCTTC	CASSLDDRVYNYGYTF
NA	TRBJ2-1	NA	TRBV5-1	TGCGCCAGCAAGCGGAGGAGGTGGGGGGGGGCGGAGGAGCAGTTCTTC	CASKRRRWGGAEEQFF
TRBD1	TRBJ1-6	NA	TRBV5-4	TGTGCCAGCAGCTCGGGACAGAGTCTTAATTCACCCCTCCACTTT	CASSSGQSLNSPLHF
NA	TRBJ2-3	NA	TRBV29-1	TGCAGCGTAACGACAGGCGGAGATACGCAGTATTTT	CSVTTGGDTQYF
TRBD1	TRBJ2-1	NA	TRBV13	TGTGCCAGCAGCTTAGGGGGACAGGGACCGAGGGATGAGCAGTTCTTC	CASSLGGQGPRDEQFF
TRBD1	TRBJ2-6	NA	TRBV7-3	TGTGCCAGCAGCATGGGACAGGGGGTCTCTGGGGCCAACGTCCTGACTTTC	CASSMGQGVSGANVLTF
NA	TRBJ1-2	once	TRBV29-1	TGCAGCGTGTCCGGGACTGAATATGGCTACACCTTC	CSVSGTEYGYTF